The 12 T cell receptor beta chains listed next were all sequenced from one sample in a study of blood T cells in healthy people across ages. Combining a sample-barcoded 5' primer with a J-beta primer mix, a second PCR ran for roughly 7 to 12 cycles. TCRdb re-derived calls from the 5' RACE reads in MiXCR, one entry per CDR3 protein. The sample has some 1.6 million distinct CDR3 sequences; roughly 32% are singletons. The sample consisted of blood. The receptor source for this set is a woman aged 25 to 39 in good health.

The chain joins TRBV7-6 to TRBJ2-1; 9 nucleotides agree with TRBD2. The CDR3 covers 18 residues. With 0 bases clipped from V and 0 bases from J, the junction kept 6 bases outside the gene matches. Germline V lookup: CDR1 SGHVS, CDR2 FNYEAQ. The CDR3 sequence: CASSLAGTSPSSYNEQFF. CDR3 DNA sequence: TGTGCCAGCAGCTTAGCCGGGACTAGCCCGAGCTCCTACAATGAGCAGTTCTTC.

The chain joins TRBV3-1 to TRBJ2-3; D gene ambiguous. Trimming took off 7 bases at V and 0 bases at J, with 8 bases between the two ends. The CDR3 runs 13 residues. Germline V gene data show CDR1 as LGHDT and CDR2 as YNNKEL (reference sequence). The CDR3 DNA reads TGTGCCAGCATCCCACCCAGCACAGATACGCAGTATTTT. Encoded protein: CASIPPSTDTQYF.

Notes on this clonotype: One end of the junction is discordant with germline, which a read error may explain. The rearrangement links TRBV2 to TRBJ2-5; 7 positions match TRBD1. Germline lookup yields CDR1 SNHLY and CDR2 FYNNEI. The CDR3 has 13 residues. CDR3 in amino acids: CASGRDSLETQYF. CDR3 bases: TGTGCCAGCGGCCGGGACAGTCTAGAGACTCAGTACTTC.

The chain employs TRBV6-6 and TRBJ2-7, with TRBD2 matching over 8 bases. There are 17 residues in the CDR3. V shed 0 bases, J shed 4 bases, and the junction held 11 bases outside the gene matches. From germline, CDR1 is MNHNY and CDR2 SVGAGI (reference sequence). CDR3 residues: CASSYSIEAGVGYEQYF. As DNA, the CDR3 is TGTGCCAGCAGTTACTCGATAGAAGCGGGAGTTGGGTACGAGCAGTACTTC.

The chain links TRBV15 to TRBJ1-1; D is unresolved. The CDR3 covers 14 residues. The V gene lost 0 bases and the J gene lost 4 bases, with 9 bases spanning the gap. Germline CDR1 is LNHNV and CDR2 is YYDKDF (reference sequence). The CDR3 sequence is CATSRDQAVTEAFF. Written as DNA, the CDR3 is TGTGCCACCAGCAGAGATCAGGCAGTCACTGAAGCTTTCTTT.

The CDR3 reads CASRDVGSRTEAFF. The CDR3 bases are TGTGCCAGCAGGGACGTGGGGAGTCGGACTGAAGCTTTCTTT. The gene calls are TRBV3-1 and TRBJ1-1; D gene ambiguous. The CDR3 has 14 amino acids. The germline V gene has CDR1 LGHDT and CDR2 YNNKEL (reference sequence). Trimming removed 6 bases from V and 5 bases from J, with 16 bases in between.

The V and J genes are TRBV7-9 and TRBJ1-5, with TRBD1 as a possible D gene (5 bases). V lost 1 base and J 6 bases, leaving 7 bases between the germline ends. Germline CDR1 is SEHNR and CDR2 is FQNEAQ (reference sequence). The CDR3 is 13 residues long. CDR3 sequence (DNA): TGTGCCAGCAGCTTAGGGGACGCTCAGCCCCAGCATTTT. This gives the protein CASSLGDAQPQHF.

V usage is TRBV9 and J usage is TRBJ2-1; TRBD1 matches 7 bases. V gave up 3 bases and J gave up 3 bases; unmatched junction bases: 6. This CDR3 is built from 15 residues. Per germline, CDR1 SGDLS and CDR2 YYNGEE. The CDR3 nucleotides are TGTGCCAGCAGCGCGGGCGACAGGGTCTACAATGAGCAGTTCTTC. It translates to CASSAGDRVYNEQFF. Variable domain in full (rest from reference TRBV9 and TRBJ2-1): DSGVTQTPKHLITATGQRVTLRCSPRSGDLSVYWYQQSLDQGLQFLIQYYNGEERAKGNILERFSAQQFPDLHSELNLSSLELGDSALYFCASSAGDRVYNEQFFGPGTRLTVL.

J is TRBJ2-7 and V is TRBV27; D gene unclear. Germline V gene data show CDR1 as MNHEY and CDR2 as SMNVEV (reference sequence). CDR3 length: 14 residues. V was shortened by 5 bases and J by 4 bases, with 15 bases between the two germline ends. The DNA of the CDR3 is TGTGCCAGCAGTCCCAGACTGGTTCTTTACGAGCAGTACTTC. Translating it yields CASSPRLVLYEQYF.

This clonotype was seen more than once but under ten times. The chain carries TRBV7-2 and TRBJ1-2; 7 nucleotides match TRBD1. The V and J ends lost 3 bases and 0 bases, in that order; junction bases with no gene match: 1. The germline CDR1 and CDR2 sequences are SGHTA and FQGNSA. CDR3 size: 14 residues. CDR3 bases: TGTGCCAGCAGCTTCCAGGGGGCTAACTATGGCTACACCTTC. Its protein product is CASSFQGANYGYTF.

The chain recombines TRBV20-1 with TRBJ2-3; the D is unclear. CDR3 size: 11 residues. Germline V lookup: CDR1 DFQATT, CDR2 SNEGSKA (reference sequence). The germline V and J ends were trimmed by 3 bases and 4 bases, with 5 bases remaining between them. The CDR3 region has the DNA TGCAGTGCTAGTGGTCCAGATACGCAGTATTTT. It encodes CSASGPDTQYF.

In this sample, this clonotype turned up many times. V gene TRBV4-1 combines with J gene TRBJ2-4; the D gene is possibly TRBD1 (6 bases). CDR3 size: 17 residues. Trimming removed 0 bases at V and 0 bases at J, with 12 bases between. CDR1 is MGHRA, CDR2 YSYEKL, per germline. The CDR3 DNA reads TGCGCCAGCAGCCAAGACGCCCGGACAGTAGCCAAAAACATTCAGTACTTC. It translates to CASSQDARTVAKNIQYF.